The subject of this entry is one TCR beta chain. The CDR3 sequence is 15 residues long. Germline V CDR1 and CDR2: DFQATT, SNEGSKA (reference sequence). The ends were cut back, 3 bases at V and 4 bases at J, with 16 bases in the middle. These data originate in a study of blood T cell repertoires in COVID-19. TCRdb's copy holds only in-frame clones and misses some; the assay was immunoSEQ multiplex PCR. The sample shows about 170,000 clones, approximately 80% of them seen only once. The chain recombines TRBV20-1 with TRBJ1-3; no definite D call. This receptor was obtained from an older woman with COVID-19, enrolled during active disease. Source material: peripheral blood. The CDR3 DNA reads as TGCAGTGCTAGTGGTGGGCTCCGGTACGGAAACACCATATATTTT. Protein product: CSASGGLRYGNTIYF.